Shown below are 7 T cell receptor beta chains from a single sample sequenced in a study of spatial heterogeneity in lung cancer (dated by TCRdb to the late 2010s). These receptors are not linked to any known antigen. The time point label for this specimen denotes: sample taken at primary tumor resection. Libraries were constructed by 5' RACE. Instrument on record: NextSeq 500. TCRdb reworked the public reads: Q25 trimming with fastp, MiXCR clone assembly, productive beta chains retained. Each entry merges the rows of one CDR3 protein and shows their most common DNA and genes. The sample records about 25,000 distinct CDR3 sequences, roughly 8.3% of which are singletons. Jointly, the top ten make up 7.7% of the sample. Results the study describes overall, beyond this receptor: A correlation was observed between the number of expanded intratumoral alpha and beta TCRs and the tumor nonsynonymous mutation count.

The sequencing here drew on lung tumor tissue, taken at surgery. The receptors come from a male donor with early-stage non-small cell lung cancer.

This clonotype came up a few times. The chain combines TRBV7-9 with TRBJ1-5, with D unresolved. There are 14 residues in the CDR3. Germline V lookup: CDR1 SEHNR, CDR2 FQNEAQ (reference sequence). V lost 6 bases and J 2 bases, leaving 11 bases between the germline ends. In nucleotides, the CDR3 is TGTGCCAGCAGTTTTACTGGGGGCAATCAGCCCCAGCATTTT. It specifies CASSFTGGNQPQHF.

The table lists this clonotype with many counts. This chain links TRBV20-1 with TRBJ1-2, with TRBD1 identical over 9 bases. The CDR3 extends over 11 amino acids. J gave up 8 bases and V 6 bases, and 4 bases lay outside the gene matches. Germline CDR1 reads DFQATT; CDR2 reads SNEGSKA (reference sequence). This CDR3 reads CSAGTGTGYTF. The CDR3 DNA reads TGCAGTGCCGGGACAGGGACCGGCTACACCTTC.

This clonotype turned up a few times. The chain employs TRBV11-2 and TRBJ2-7; 11 nucleotides agree with TRBD2. Germline CDR1 reads SGHAT; CDR2 reads FQNNGV. The CDR3 loop spans 14 amino acids. Trimming removed 5 bases from V and 4 bases from J; junction bases left unmatched: 4. The CDR3 bases are TGTGCCAGCAGCCCCGGGACTAGCGGATACGAGCAGTACTTC. Its translation: CASSPGTSGYEQYF.

The sample holds a few counts of this clonotype. V and J are TRBV7-8 and TRBJ2-7; possibly TRBD2 for D (6 bases). The CDR3 consists of 17 residues. V lost 11 bases to trimming and J lost 1 base, with 27 bases between them. Germline CDR1 reads SGHVS; CDR2 reads FQNEAQ. The CDR3 DNA follows: TGTGCCTCCAGCCACCCGTCCTCCGGGACTTTTTCCTACGAGCAGTACTTC. Translating gives CASSHPSSGTFSYEQYF.

The chain carries TRBV28 and TRBJ2-7, with D unclear. Deletions cut 5 bases from V and 0 bases from J, with 5 bases between. Looked up from germline, CDR1 is MDHEN and CDR2 is SYDVKM. This CDR3 has 12 residues. This chain's CDR3 is CASSVSSYEQYF. The DNA of the CDR3 is TGTGCCAGCAGTGTCAGCTCCTACGAGCAGTACTTC.

This clonotype occurred many times. Written as DNA, the CDR3 is TGTGCCAGCAGTTTGGGCGGGCAGGCCCAAGAGACCCAGTACTTC. Its protein is CASSLGGQAQETQYF. The chain joins TRBV27 to TRBJ2-5, with D possibly TRBD2 on 5 matching bases. The CDR3 totals 15 residues. CDR1 is MNHEY and CDR2 is SMNVEV in the germline V gene (reference sequence). The V end lost 3 bases, the J end lost 1 base, and 12 bases lay between the germline ends.

This clonotype has a count of ten or more. The rearrangement links TRBV5-1 to TRBJ2-7, with 8 bases fitting TRBD1. CDR1 and CDR2 (germline): SGHRS, YFSETQ. V shed 4 bases, J shed 0 bases, and the junction held 12 bases outside the gene matches. This CDR3 has 17 amino acids. CDR3 bases: TGCGCCAGCAGCCTCAGCTCCGGGACAGGAGGCTCCTACGAGCAGTACTTC. It is translated as CASSLSSGTGGSYEQYF.